The next 17 T cell receptor beta chains were all read from a single sample in a study of blood T cell repertoires in COVID-19. Assay: immunoSEQ multiplex PCR; the TCRdb copy retains only in-frame clones and omits some. Of around 75,000 clones detected, under 90% appear once; the ten largest clones hold around 2.6%. The sequenced sample was peripheral blood. Receptor source: a human donor in a cohort sampled during active COVID-19.

The rearrangement joins TRBV5-3 to TRBJ2-1, with TRBD1 as a possible D gene (7 bases). TRBV5-3 is known as an ORF, though its function is uncertain. Between the trimmed V and J ends, which lost 4 bases and 5 bases, there was a span of 10 bases. The CDR3 runs 13 residues. In nucleotides, the CDR3 is TGTGCCAGAAGCGCGGGACAGAACAATGAGCAGTTCTTC. As protein: CARSAGQNNEQFF.

This rearrangement joins TRBV11-2 to TRBJ2-7; possible D gene TRBD2, 6 bases. The CDR3 sequence is 16 residues long. CDR1 SGHAT and CDR2 FQNNGV come from the germline V gene. The V gene lost 1 base and the J gene lost 0 bases, with 13 bases spanning the gap. The CDR3 reads CASSLAGVAVSYEQYF. The CDR3, as DNA: TGTGCCAGCAGCTTAGCGGGGGTAGCGGTCTCCTACGAGCAGTACTTC.

The genes are TRBV6-5 and TRBJ1-2; weak D call: TRBD1 (5 bases). Germline V gene sequence: CDR1 MNHEY, CDR2 SVGAGI. The length of the CDR3 is 13 residues. Trimming removed 6 bases from V and 3 bases from J, with 11 bases in between. The CDR3 region has the DNA TGTGCCAGCAGCCCGGGGGTCGACTATGGCTACACCTTC. This translates into CASSPGVDYGYTF.

The chain links TRBV2 to TRBJ1-3; D is perhaps TRBD1 (6 bases). This CDR3 region has 14 residues. Trimming shortened V by 9 bases and J by 4 bases, and 16 bases separated the two germline ends. Germline V gives CDR1 SNHLY, CDR2 FYNNEI. The CDR3 DNA reads TGTGCCAGTTCCGGACAGTCTTACGGAAACACCATATATTTT. It codes for CASSGQSYGNTIYF. The variable domain in full, with the rest retrieved from reference TRBV2 and TRBJ1-3, is EPEVTQTPSHQVTQMGQEVILRCVPISNHLYFYWYRQILGQKVEFLVSFYNNEISEKSEIFDDQFSVERPDGSNFTLKIRSTKLEDSAMYFCASSGQSYGNTIYFGEGSWLTVV.

The V gene is TRBV5-1, the J gene TRBJ2-7; 10 nucleotides match TRBD2. Trimming took 4 bases from V and 2 from J; bases not matched to a gene: 3. CDR3 length: 14 residues. Germline V CDR1 and CDR2: SGHRS, YFSETQ. The DNA of the CDR3 is TGCGCCAGCAGCAGAACTAGCGGGACCTACGAGCAGTACTTC. Protein: CASSRTSGTYEQYF.

The rearrangement joins TRBV6-1 to TRBJ2-7, with D unclear. The CDR3 consists of 15 residues. The germline V gene encodes CDR1 MNHNS and CDR2 SASEGT. V was trimmed by 3 bases and J by 0 bases, leaving 12 bases between them. CDR3 loop: CASSEIERTSYEQYF. The CDR3 region has the DNA TGTGCCAGCAGTGAGATTGAGAGAACCTCCTACGAGCAGTACTTC.

The genes are TRBV7-2 and TRBJ2-1; 8 bases are shared with TRBD2. J gave up 5 bases and V 5 bases, and 11 bases lay outside the gene matches. Germline V CDR1 and CDR2: SGHTA, FQGNSA. The CDR3 consists of 16 residues. The CDR3 region has the DNA TGTGCCAGCAGCCCCCCCGGACTAGCTAGGAACAATGAGCAGTTCTTC. It specifies CASSPPGLARNNEQFF.

The chain joins TRBV27 to TRBJ2-5, with 10 bases that match TRBD2. The CDR3 covers 13 residues. V shed 6 bases and J 4 bases; nucleotides not matched to a gene: 2. The germline V gene encodes CDR1 MNHEY and CDR2 SMNVEV (reference sequence). CDR3 in amino acids: CASRTSGRETQYF. The CDR3 nucleotides read TGTGCCAGCAGGACTAGCGGGCGAGAGACCCAGTACTTC.

This sequence joins TRBV4-2 and TRBJ1-1, with D possibly TRBD1 on 5 matching bases. V was trimmed by 3 bases and J by 3 bases, leaving 8 bases between them. The length of the CDR3 is 13 residues. The V gene's germline CDR1 is LGHNA and CDR2 YNFKEQ. CDR3 loop: CASSQIQDTEAFF. For the CDR3, the DNA is TGTGCCAGCAGCCAGATACAGGACACTGAAGCTTTCTTT.

This clone has a single count. The V and J genes are TRBV14 and TRBJ1-2, with D tentatively TRBD1 (5 bases). Trimming cost V 3 bases and J 4 bases, with 9 bases left between them. CDR1 SGHDN and CDR2 FVKESK come from the germline V gene. The length of the CDR3 is 13 residues. The CDR3 here is CASSQQGSYGYTF. The CDR3 bases are TGTGCCAGCAGCCAGCAGGGATCCTATGGCTACACCTTC.

A note on this clone: Germline and junction disagree at one end, which may indicate a read error. The chain is built from TRBV24-1 and TRBJ1-5; no clear D gene. In germline, CDR1 is KGHDR, CDR2 SFDVKD. There are 8 residues in the CDR3. The CDR3 bases are TGTGCCACAGTCATGGCCCTTTTT. Amino acid sequence: CATVMALF.

The chain has TRBV19 and TRBJ2-3, with a tentative D call TRBD2 (6 bases). V gave up 7 bases and J gave up 4 bases, with 15 bases separating them. The CDR3 is 14 amino acids. Per germline, CDR1 LNHDA and CDR2 SQIVND (reference sequence). For the CDR3, the DNA is TGTGCCAGTACCCGGGTGGGGGGTCCAGATACGCAGTATTTT. As protein: CASTRVGGPDTQYF.

This clone came up a few times. The chain recombines TRBV4-1 with TRBJ2-1, with 11 bases aligning to TRBD2. CDR3 size: 21 residues. V trimming: 2 bases; J trimming: 7 bases; junction bases outside the gene matches: 22. CDR1 and CDR2 from the germline V gene are MGHRA and YSYEKL. CDR3 in DNA: TGCGCCAGCAGCCAACTTCTGGACAGGGTAGTTAGCGGGAGGGGAGGGAATGAGCAGTTCTTC. Translation: CASSQLLDRVVSGRGGNEQFF.

The J gene is TRBJ1-5, the V gene TRBV27, with no clear D. V dropped 10 bases and J dropped 0 bases, with 10 bases sitting between them. The CDR3 has 13 amino acids. CDR1 and CDR2 from the germline V gene are MNHEY and SMNVEV (reference sequence). CDR3 DNA sequence: TGTGCCACTAGACTGTATAGCAATCAGCCCCAGCATTTT. Translated: CATRLYSNQPQHF.

In regard to this clone: Its ends do not fully match the called genes, so a read error is possible. V and J are TRBV2 and TRBJ1-1, with D perhaps TRBD1 (6 bases). CDR3 length equals 14 residues. Germline CDR1 is SNHLY and CDR2 is FYNNEI. CDR3 sequence (DNA): TGTGCCAGCAGCGAAGCTATTCTGGGGGGGCGAGCTTTCTTT. Translated: CASSEAILGGRAFF.

V is TRBV2 and J is TRBJ1-6, with 12 positions matching TRBD1. V lost 5 bases and J lost 7; bases outside the gene matches: 3. The CDR3 sequence is 15 residues long. Germline CDR1 SNHLY, CDR2 FYNNEI. The CDR3: CASSWDRGRNSPLHF. Here the CDR3 DNA reads TGTGCCAGCAGTTGGGACAGGGGGCGGAATTCACCCCTCCACTTT.

The chain uses TRBV27 and TRBJ2-1; D may be TRBD1 (5 bases). The CDR3 covers 15 residues. V shed 2 bases and J shed 3 bases, with 11 bases lying between them. Per the germline V gene, CDR1 is MNHEY and CDR2 is SMNVEV (reference sequence). The CDR3 DNA sequence: TGTGCCAGCAGTTTAGCAGGGAACCACTACAATGAGCAGTTCTTC. Translation gives CASSLAGNHYNEQFF.